The subject of this entry is one T cell receptor beta chain. Its antigen remains unknown. Repertoires were generated with immunoSEQ multiplex PCR, while TCRdb's copy carries only in-frame clones and drops some. Here the sample spans over 100,000 clones, 90% to 95% being singletons. The data originate from a study of graft-versus-host responses after intestinal transplantation. Turning to the study itself: All of the recipients had induction that used anti-thymocyte globulin, then tacrolimus and steroids for approximately 3 years.

Germline loops: CDR1 SQVTM, CDR2 ANQGSEA. V lost 5 bases to trimming and J lost 2 bases; unmatched junction nucleotides: 16. The CDR3 covers 17 residues. The TCR sequence derives from a human donor who received an intestinal transplant. The sample was unstimulated CD4+ T cells sorted from spleen or lymph node cells, taken before intestinal transplant. This chain connects TRBV29-1 to TRBJ2-5; 8 bases line up with TRBD2. The CDR3 DNA follows: TGCAGCGTTTTCCTCGGGCGGGAGGTCTATCGTCAAGAGACCCAGTACTTC. This encodes CSVFLGREVYRQETQYF.